Described below is a single TCR beta chain sequence and its context. This CDR3 contains 15 residues. Trimming at V came to 5 bases and at J to 2 bases, leaving 8 bases not matched to a gene. Germline CDR1 reads SNHLY; CDR2 reads FYNNEI. This sample is part of a study of blood T cells in healthy people across ages. Together with a sample-barcoded 5' primer, a J-beta primer mix was included in a second PCR lasting roughly 6 to 12 cycles. Each CDR3 protein gets one entry after TCRdb re-called the 5' RACE reads with MiXCR. Seen here are about 1.8 million distinct CDR3 sequences, roughly 50% observed once, and the top ten hold more than 2%.

The specimen sequenced was blood. This sequence joins TRBV2 and TRBJ1-2, with TRBD1 matching 7 bases. This clonotype was obtained from a woman aged 40 to 50 in good health. CDR3 sequence (DNA): TGTGCCAGCAGTACCGGACAGGCGCAAAACTATGGCTACACCTTC. Its translation: CASSTGQAQNYGYTF. Using reference TRBV2 and TRBJ1-2 for the parts outside the CDR3, the full variable domain is EPEVTQTPSHQVTQMGQEVILRCVPISNHLYFYWYRQILGQKVEFLVSFYNNEISEKSEIFDDQFSVERPDGSNFTLKIRSTKLEDSAMYFCASSTGQAQNYGYTFGSGTRLTVV.